This T cell receptor beta chain was sequenced in a study of human T cells and chemical hapten exposure. Regarding the study as a whole: Expanded TCRs formed significantly more large CDR3 similarity clusters than controls.

TCRdb independently ran MiXCR on the RACE reads; one entry per CDR3 protein. Among approximately 340,000 distinct CDR3 sequences listed, roughly 6.9% were seen once. This clonotype came up many times. Its antigen is undetermined. Time point reported: patch test 1, 2 weeks after DPC sensitization. Described treatment: therapeutic diphenylcyclopropenone sensitization with weekly scalp DPC. The germline V and J ends were trimmed by 3 bases and 7 bases, with 7 bases remaining between them. The CDR3 is 12 residues long. The receptor was isolated from a woman younger than 35 with alopecia areata. Some clones in this sample may be carry-over from other donors' samples. The material was whole blood, obtained in connection with sensitization to the hapten diphenylcyclopropenone (DPC). The chain joins TRBV12-3 or TRBV12-4 to TRBJ2-1; D not certain. CDR3 sequence (DNA): TGTGCCAGCAGTTTCGAAAGGAATGAGCAGTTCTTC. Translation: CASSFERNEQFF.